A selection of T cell receptor beta chains follows, all from one sample in a study of cytomegalovirus exposure and HLA in healthy donors. The table came from immunoSEQ multiplex PCR; TCRdb's copy has only in-frame clones and leaves some out. The data contain tens of thousands of clones, around 79% of them singletons. Sequenced: PBMCs. These receptors all stem from a man between 40 and 49 years old in good health and CMV-seronegative. CDR3s include the opening cysteine and the closing phenylalanine or tryptophan. D genes are given only for firm matches. A clone size is listed for some rows: how often the clone was seen (once, few, many), or a class if it is expanded.

clone_size: NA; d_call: NA; v_call: TRBV2; j_call: TRBJ2-5; cdr3_nt: TGTGCCAGTCACCTTTTGGCTGTGCAAGAGACCCAGTACTTC; cdr3_aa: CASHLLAVQETQYF
clone_size: NA; d_call: NA; v_call: TRBV19; j_call: TRBJ2-3; cdr3_nt: TGTGCCAGTAGTATAGATGGAGGTACGCAGTATTTT; cdr3_aa: CASSIDGGTQYF
clone_size: NA; d_call: NA; v_call: TRBV7-2; j_call: TRBJ1-2; cdr3_nt: TGTGCCAGCAGCCCTGAACCACAGAGTTCGTATGGCTACACCTTC; cdr3_aa: CASSPEPQSSYGYTF
clone_size: NA; d_call: TRBD2; v_call: TRBV27; j_call: TRBJ2-7; cdr3_nt: TGTGCCAGCAGTTTAGGGTCTAGCGGGAGGGCGTACGAGCAGTACTTC; cdr3_aa: CASSLGSSGRAYEQYF
clone_size: NA; d_call: TRBD1; v_call: TRBV4-2; j_call: TRBJ1-2; cdr3_nt: TGTGCCAGCAGCCATTCTACGGGACAGGGGGCGGATGGCTACACCTTC; cdr3_aa: CASSHSTGQGADGYTF
clone_size: NA; d_call: NA; v_call: TRBV10-2; j_call: TRBJ2-7; cdr3_nt: TGCGCCAGCACTGGACAGTTCGAGCAGTACTTC; cdr3_aa: CASTGQFEQYF
clone_size: NA; d_call: NA; v_call: TRBV28; j_call: TRBJ2-4; cdr3_nt: TGTGCCAGCACCAGTTATATCGGGGCGGGGCGCAAAAACATTCAGTACTTC; cdr3_aa: CASTSYIGAGRKNIQYF
clone_size: few; d_call: TRBD1; v_call: TRBV19; j_call: TRBJ2-7; cdr3_nt: TGTGCCAGTAGTATCCTTGGGACAGGTAACTCCCACGAGCAGTACTTC; cdr3_aa: CASSILGTGNSHEQYF
clone_size: NA; d_call: TRBD1; v_call: TRBV6-5; j_call: TRBJ2-7; cdr3_nt: TGTGCCAGCAGTTACGGAGGACAGGGCTCCTACGAGCAGTACTTC; cdr3_aa: CASSYGGQGSYEQYF
clone_size: NA; d_call: NA; v_call: TRBV9; j_call: TRBJ1-3; cdr3_nt: TGTGCCAGCAGCGTAGACGAGGGAGCAGGAAACACCATATATTTT; cdr3_aa: CASSVDEGAGNTIYF
clone_size: once; d_call: NA; v_call: TRBV30; j_call: TRBJ1-4; cdr3_nt: TGTGCCTGGAGTGTCTTGGCGGTTGCAACTAATGAAAAACTGTTTTTT; cdr3_aa: CAWSVLAVATNEKLFF
clone_size: NA; d_call: TRBD1; v_call: TRBV7-2; j_call: TRBJ1-2; cdr3_nt: TGTGCCAGCAGCACAGGACAGGGACAAAACTATGGCTACACCTTC; cdr3_aa: CASSTGQGQNYGYTF
clone_size: NA; d_call: NA; v_call: TRBV4-1; j_call: TRBJ2-7; cdr3_nt: TGCGCCAGCAGCCAAGAAAGGCGCGAGGGCTACGAGCAGTACTTC; cdr3_aa: CASSQERREGYEQYF
clone_size: NA; d_call: TRBD1; v_call: TRBV7-8; j_call: TRBJ2-7; cdr3_nt: TGTGCCAGCAGCTTAGCGGGACAGGGCTACGAGCAGTACTTC; cdr3_aa: CASSLAGQGYEQYF
clone_size: NA; d_call: NA; v_call: TRBV30; j_call: TRBJ2-7; cdr3_nt: TGTGCCTGGAGTGTCAGGGAAGACTACGAGCAGTACTTC; cdr3_aa: CAWSVREDYEQYF
clone_size: NA; d_call: NA; v_call: TRBV28; j_call: TRBJ2-3; cdr3_nt: TGTGCCAGCAGTTTATTTAACCCAGGGGCGGCAGATACGCAGTATTTT; cdr3_aa: CASSLFNPGAADTQYF
clone_size: NA; d_call: NA; v_call: TRBV7-2; j_call: TRBJ1-3; cdr3_nt: TGTGCCAGCAGCTTAGCGCACGCGAGCTCTGGAAACACCATATATTTT; cdr3_aa: CASSLAHASSGNTIYF
clone_size: NA; d_call: TRBD2; v_call: TRBV5-4; j_call: TRBJ2-1; cdr3_nt: TGTGCCAGCAGCTTGGTCAGCGGGAGTACCCACAATGAGCAGTTCTTC; cdr3_aa: CASSLVSGSTHNEQFF
clone_size: once; d_call: TRBD2; v_call: TRBV29-1; j_call: TRBJ2-5; cdr3_nt: TGCAGCGTCACGAATACGGGACTAGCGGTTCGTGAGACCCAGTACTTC; cdr3_aa: CSVTNTGLAVRETQYF
clone_size: NA; d_call: TRBD2; v_call: TRBV9; j_call: TRBJ2-5; cdr3_nt: TGTGCCAGCAGCTCTCGAGCGGGAGTATTTCCGGAGACCCAGTACTTC; cdr3_aa: CASSSRAGVFPETQYF
clone_size: NA; d_call: NA; v_call: TRBV7-2; j_call: TRBJ1-5; cdr3_nt: TGTGCCAGCAGCTTATCTGGGGCCGTGGGGGGTCAGCCCCAGCATTTT; cdr3_aa: CASSLSGAVGGQPQHF
clone_size: NA; d_call: TRBD1; v_call: TRBV29-1; j_call: TRBJ1-4; cdr3_nt: TGCAGCGTGATCACAGGGGATAATGAAAAACTGTTTTTT; cdr3_aa: CSVITGDNEKLFF
clone_size: NA; d_call: NA; v_call: TRBV28; j_call: TRBJ2-7; cdr3_nt: TGTGCCAGCAGTCCCCTGGACAGTGCCTACGAGCAGTACTTC; cdr3_aa: CASSPLDSAYEQYF
clone_size: once; d_call: TRBD2; v_call: TRBV7-2; j_call: TRBJ2-7; cdr3_nt: TGTGCCAGCAGCCCCCTGGGACTAGCGGGAGGGCACGAGCAGTACTTC; cdr3_aa: CASSPLGLAGGHEQYF
clone_size: NA; d_call: NA; v_call: TRBV6-6; j_call: TRBJ2-7; cdr3_nt: TGTGCCAGCCTTGCGGGAACTACCCACGAGCAGTACTTC; cdr3_aa: CASLAGTTHEQYF
clone_size: NA; d_call: TRBD2; v_call: TRBV4-3; j_call: TRBJ2-2; cdr3_nt: TGCGCCAGCAGCCAAGATCTGCTAGCGGGACTAACCGGGGAGCTGTTTTTT; cdr3_aa: CASSQDLLAGLTGELFF
clone_size: NA; d_call: NA; v_call: TRBV2; j_call: TRBJ2-6; cdr3_nt: TGTGCCAGCAGTTGGACAGAGGGGGCCAACGTCCTGACTTTC; cdr3_aa: CASSWTEGANVLTF
clone_size: NA; d_call: NA; v_call: TRBV7-9; j_call: TRBJ2-7; cdr3_nt: TGTGCCAGCAGTGGGAGGGAGCAGTACTTC; cdr3_aa: CASSGREQYF
clone_size: NA; d_call: NA; v_call: TRBV10-1; j_call: TRBJ2-7; cdr3_nt: TGCGCCAGCAGTGAAAGTTCGAGAGCCTACGAGCAGTACTTC; cdr3_aa: CASSESSRAYEQYF
clone_size: NA; d_call: NA; v_call: TRBV2; j_call: TRBJ1-2; cdr3_nt: TGTGCCAGCAGTGGAGCGGACAGCCGGGAATCCTATGGCTACACCTTC; cdr3_aa: CASSGADSRESYGYTF
clone_size: NA; d_call: TRBD2; v_call: TRBV7-3; j_call: TRBJ2-1; cdr3_nt: TGTGCCAGCAGCGAGGGACTAGCGGGAGGTGAGCAGTTCTTC; cdr3_aa: CASSEGLAGGEQFF
clone_size: NA; d_call: TRBD2; v_call: TRBV9; j_call: TRBJ2-3; cdr3_nt: TGTGCCAGCAGCCCAACTAGCGGGATCACAGATACGCAGTATTTT; cdr3_aa: CASSPTSGITDTQYF
clone_size: NA; d_call: NA; v_call: TRBV6-4; j_call: TRBJ2-4; cdr3_nt: TGTGCCAGCGGCTGGGACACCCAACGGGTAGCCAAAAACATTCAGTACTTC; cdr3_aa: CASGWDTQRVAKNIQYF
clone_size: NA; d_call: NA; v_call: TRBV28; j_call: TRBJ1-5; cdr3_nt: TGTGCCAGCAGCACCAGGGGAAATCAGCCCCAGCATTTT; cdr3_aa: CASSTRGNQPQHF
clone_size: NA; d_call: TRBD2; v_call: TRBV4-2; j_call: TRBJ2-7; cdr3_nt: TGTGCCAGCAGCCAAGATCGAGCGGGGAACTACGAGCAGTACTTC; cdr3_aa: CASSQDRAGNYEQYF
clone_size: NA; d_call: NA; v_call: TRBV2; j_call: TRBJ2-5; cdr3_nt: TGTGCCAGCAGTCCAGGCCAAGTAGAGACCCAGTACTTC; cdr3_aa: CASSPGQVETQYF
clone_size: NA; d_call: NA; v_call: TRBV18; j_call: TRBJ1-2; cdr3_nt: TGTGCCAGCTCACCCTCGGGGGGCAGCGACTATGGCTACACCTTC; cdr3_aa: CASSPSGGSDYGYTF
clone_size: NA; d_call: NA; v_call: TRBV5-4; j_call: TRBJ1-5; cdr3_nt: TGTGCCAGCAGCTTGAAGGGACAACCCAATCAGCCCCAGCATTTT; cdr3_aa: CASSLKGQPNQPQHF
clone_size: NA; d_call: TRBD1; v_call: TRBV9; j_call: TRBJ1-4; cdr3_nt: TGTGCCAGCAGCCCCTGGGACAGGCATGAAAAACTGTTTTTT; cdr3_aa: CASSPWDRHEKLFF
clone_size: NA; d_call: TRBD2; v_call: TRBV6-5; j_call: TRBJ2-1; cdr3_nt: TGTGCCAGCAGTCCCTCAACGGGAGGAGGCAATGAGCAGTTCTTC; cdr3_aa: CASSPSTGGGNEQFF
clone_size: NA; d_call: NA; v_call: TRBV9; j_call: TRBJ2-1; cdr3_nt: TGTGCCAGCAGCGTAGAAGTAGCGTCTCTCAATGAGCAGTTCTTC; cdr3_aa: CASSVEVASLNEQFF
clone_size: once; d_call: NA; v_call: TRBV15; j_call: TRBJ1-1; cdr3_nt: TGTGCCACCAGCAGGCCCGACAGGAACACTGAAGCTTTCTTT; cdr3_aa: CATSRPDRNTEAFF
clone_size: NA; d_call: NA; v_call: TRBV28; j_call: TRBJ1-1; cdr3_nt: TGTGCCAGCAGGCACGCCTCCGGGACAAGAGTCGAAGCTTTCTTT; cdr3_aa: CASRHASGTRVEAFF
clone_size: NA; d_call: NA; v_call: TRBV4-1; j_call: TRBJ1-5; cdr3_nt: TGCGCCAGCAGCCAAGACCCCAACGGGGGAAGCAATCAGCCCCAGCATTTT; cdr3_aa: CASSQDPNGGSNQPQHF
clone_size: NA; d_call: TRBD1; v_call: TRBV30; j_call: TRBJ1-2; cdr3_nt: TGTGCCTGGGAGACAGGGGGATCTGGAGGCTACACCTTC; cdr3_aa: CAWETGGSGGYTF